This T cell receptor (beta chain) was profiled in a study of identical twins' blood T cells. Study results and caveats: Twin repertoire similarity may partly reflect shared environment.

This clonotype has a handful of counts. What it recognizes is unknown. The authors' processing: Per-library CDR3 reads ranged roughly 2 to 3.6 million; clonotypes, ~100,000 to ~550,000. TCRdb reprocessed the 5' RACE reads via MiXCR and lists one record per CDR3 protein. These V and J calls originate from TCRdb's pipeline instead of the authors' own analysis. The data contain about 370,000 distinct CDR3 sequences, about 28% of them singletons. This TCR was recovered from a woman aged 18-49 years in good health. The sequencing sample was made of PBMCs.

DNA of the CDR3: TGTGCCAGCAGCTTAGGCAGACTTACAGATACGCAGTATTTT. It encodes CASSLGRLTDTQYF. This chain uses TRBV13 with TRBJ2-3, with D uncertain. The V and J ends lost 0 bases and 3 bases respectively, with 7 bases between them. CDR1 is PRHDT and CDR2 is FYEKMQ in the germline V gene (reference sequence). The CDR3 runs to 14 residues. Full variable domain (missing parts from reference TRBV13 and TRBJ2-3): AAGVIQSPRHLIKEKRETATLKCYPIPRHDTVYWYQQGPGQDPQFLISFYEKMQSDKGSIPDRFSAQQFSDYHSELNMSSLELGDSALYFCASSLGRLTDTQYFGPGTRLTVL.